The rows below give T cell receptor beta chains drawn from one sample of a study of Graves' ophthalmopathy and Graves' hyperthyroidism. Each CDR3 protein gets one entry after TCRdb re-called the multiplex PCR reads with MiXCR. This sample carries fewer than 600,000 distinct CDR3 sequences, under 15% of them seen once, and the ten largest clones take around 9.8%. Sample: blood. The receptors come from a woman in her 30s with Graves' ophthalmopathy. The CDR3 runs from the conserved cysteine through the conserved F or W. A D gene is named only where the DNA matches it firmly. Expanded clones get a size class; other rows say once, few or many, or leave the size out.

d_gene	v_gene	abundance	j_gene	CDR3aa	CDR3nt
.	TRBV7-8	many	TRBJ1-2	CASSLVYVRQGYGYTF	TGTGCCAGCAGCTTAGTTTATGTTCGGCAGGGCTATGGCTACACCTTC
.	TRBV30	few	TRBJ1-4	CACGGIATNEKLFF	TGTGCCTGTGGAGGGATTGCAACTAATGAAAAACTGTTTTTT
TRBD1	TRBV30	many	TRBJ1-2	CAWRSDRVVAGYTF	TGTGCCTGGAGATCGGACAGGGTGGTTGCAGGCTACACCTTC
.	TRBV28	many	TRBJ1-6	CASSFAGRSYSPLHF	TGTGCCAGCAGTTTCGCGGGACGGTCTTATTCACCCCTCCACTTT
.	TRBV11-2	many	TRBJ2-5	CASSPLAASVETQYF	TGTGCCAGCAGCCCCTTAGCGGCGTCGGTGGAGACCCAGTACTTC
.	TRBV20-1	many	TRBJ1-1	CSARPSALRAFF	TGCAGTGCTAGGCCCTCGGCGTTGAGAGCTTTCTTT
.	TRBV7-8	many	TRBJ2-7	CASSIPPGRPYEQYF	TGTGCCAGCAGCATTCCCCCGGGACGCCCCTACGAGCAGTACTTC
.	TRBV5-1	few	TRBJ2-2	CASSLIGDSAGELFF	TGCGCCAGCAGCTTAATAGGAGACTCGGCCGGGGAGCTGTTTTTT
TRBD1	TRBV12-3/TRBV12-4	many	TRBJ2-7	CASNPGQGASYEQYF	TGTGCCAGCAACCCAGGACAGGGGGCCTCATACGAGCAGTACTTC
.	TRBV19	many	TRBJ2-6	CASSRSDPPGANVLTF	TGTGCCAGTAGTAGGTCCGACCCACCTGGGGCCAACGTCCTGACTTTC
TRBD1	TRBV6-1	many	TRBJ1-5	CASSERVTGGQPQHF	TGTGCCAGCAGTGAAAGGGTGACAGGGGGTCAGCCCCAGCATTTT
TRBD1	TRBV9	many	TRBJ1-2	CASSLGTGGAGFGYTF	TGTGCCAGCAGCCTCGGGACAGGGGGCGCAGGTTTTGGCTACACCTTC
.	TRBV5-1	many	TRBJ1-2	CASSYQGDGYTF	TGCGCCAGCAGTTATCAGGGAGATGGCTACACCTTC
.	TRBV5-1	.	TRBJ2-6	CASSLALGGARGANVLTF	TGCGCCAGCAGCTTGGCCCTCGGGGGCGCACGGGGGGCCAACGTCCTGACTTTC
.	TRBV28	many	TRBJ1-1	CASSPLDNLNTEAFF	TGTGCCAGCAGTCCTTTGGACAACTTGAACACTGAAGCTTTCTTT
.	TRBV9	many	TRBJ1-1	CASSVEGQPNTEAFF	TGTGCCAGCAGCGTAGAAGGACAACCGAACACTGAAGCTTTCTTT
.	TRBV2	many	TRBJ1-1	CASSEAPRQKYTEAFF	TGTGCCAGCAGTGAAGCGCCCCGACAAAAGTATACTGAAGCTTTCTTT
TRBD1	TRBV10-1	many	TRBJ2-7	CARPVTGEVYEQYF	TGCGCCAGACCAGTGACAGGGGAGGTCTACGAGCAGTACTTC
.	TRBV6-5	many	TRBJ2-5	CASSYGTAGETQYF	TGTGCCAGCAGTTATGGGACGGCCGGAGAGACCCAGTACTTC
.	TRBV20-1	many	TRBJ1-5	CSAIGPSRGGNQPQHF	TGCAGTGCCATAGGCCCCAGCAGGGGAGGCAATCAGCCCCAGCATTTT
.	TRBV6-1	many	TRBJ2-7	CASSRAGQVQSEQYF	TGTGCCAGCAGCAGAGCGGGACAAGTACAGAGCGAGCAGTACTTC
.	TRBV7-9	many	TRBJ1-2	CASSFGGGEAYTF	TGTGCCAGCAGCTTTGGGGGGGGGGAAGCCTACACCTTC
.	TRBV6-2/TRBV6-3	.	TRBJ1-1	CARPAGGYTEAFF	TGTGCCAGGCCAGCGGGAGGATACACTGAAGCTTTCTTT
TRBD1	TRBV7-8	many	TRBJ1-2	CASSLGGPTGEGYTF	TGTGCCAGCAGCTTAGGGGGCCCCACAGGGGAAGGCTACACCTTC
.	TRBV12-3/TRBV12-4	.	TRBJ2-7	CASSLIDAVGGEQCF	TGTGCCAGCAGTTTAATCGACGCCGTAGGAGGCGAGCAGTGCTTC
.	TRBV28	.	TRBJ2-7	CASISREQYF	TGTGCCAGCATTAGCCGCGAGCAGTACTTC
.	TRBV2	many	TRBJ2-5	CASSEANSQETQYF	TGTGCCAGCAGTGAAGCAAATTCCCAAGAGACCCAGTACTTC
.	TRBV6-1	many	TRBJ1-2	CASSDTENYGYTF	TGTGCCAGCAGCGATACAGAGAACTATGGCTACACCTTC
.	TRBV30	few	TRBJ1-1	CAWSRPTEALF	TGTGCCTGGAGCCGACCCACTGAAGCTCTCTTT
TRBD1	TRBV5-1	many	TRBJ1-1	CASSLRAKGTGGLGYTEAFF	TGCGCCAGCAGCTTGCGAGCTAAGGGCACAGGGGGCCTAGGGTACACTGAAGCTTTCTTT
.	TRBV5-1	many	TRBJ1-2	CASSTGQSSGYTF	TGCGCCAGCAGCACTGGACAGTCTTCTGGCTACACCTTC
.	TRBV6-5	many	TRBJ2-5	CASSYLQNQETQYF	TGTGCCAGCAGTTACCTTCAGAACCAAGAGACCCAGTACTTC
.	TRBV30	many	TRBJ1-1	CAWRVGNTEAFF	TGTGCCTGGAGAGTAGGGAACACTGAAGCTTTCTTT
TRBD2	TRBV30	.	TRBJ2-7	CAWSVQREPYEQYF	TGTGCCTGGAGTGTACAGCGGGAGCCCTACGAGCAGTACTTC
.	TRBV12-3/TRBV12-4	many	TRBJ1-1	CASKHRVTEAFF	TGTGCCAGCAAGCACAGGGTCACTGAAGCTTTCTTT
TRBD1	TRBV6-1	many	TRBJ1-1	CASSQWGDRVETEAFF	TGTGCCAGCAGTCAATGGGGCGACAGGGTCGAGACTGAAGCTTTCTTT
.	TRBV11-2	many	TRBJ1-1	CASSSLQGNTEAFF	TGTGCCAGCAGCTCCCTACAGGGGAACACTGAAGCTTTCTTT
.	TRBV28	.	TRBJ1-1	CASSLGRITEAFF	TGTGCCAGCAGTTTAGGGCGGATCACTGAAGCTTTCTTT
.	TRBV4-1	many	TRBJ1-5	CASSQDRTERRNQPQHF	TGCGCCAGCAGCCAAGACCGGACGGAAAGACGCAATCAGCCCCAGCATTTT
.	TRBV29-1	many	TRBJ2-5	CSVDRGGETQYF	TGCAGCGTTGATCGCGGAGGGGAGACCCAGTACTTC
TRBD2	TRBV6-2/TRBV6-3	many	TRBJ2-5	CASSKTSGTKTQYF	TGTGCCAGCAGTAAGACTAGCGGGACAAAGACCCAGTACTTC
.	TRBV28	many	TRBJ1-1	CASSLGKTGLAEAFF	TGTGCCAGCAGTTTGGGGAAAACAGGGCTAGCTGAAGCTTTCTTT
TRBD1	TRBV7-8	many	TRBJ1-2	CASSRPTGLANNYGYTF	TGTGCCAGCAGCCGCCCGACAGGGTTGGCGAATAACTATGGCTACACCTTC
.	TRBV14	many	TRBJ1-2	CASSQDRYGGYTF	TGTGCCAGCAGCCAAGATAGGTACGGTGGCTACACCTTC
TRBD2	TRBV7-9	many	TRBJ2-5	CASSLTSGRASAKTQYF	TGTGCCAGCAGCTTAACCAGCGGGAGAGCCTCCGCGAAGACCCAGTACTTC
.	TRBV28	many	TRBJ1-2	CASSLNSYYGYTF	TGTGCCAGCAGTTTAAACAGCTACTATGGCTACACCTTC
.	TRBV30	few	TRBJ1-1	CAWSVTSGLEAFF	TGTGCCTGGAGTGTAACCAGTGGCCTTGAAGCTTTCTTT
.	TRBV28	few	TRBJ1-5	CASSLYQDSNQPQHF	TGTGCCAGCAGTTTATATCAGGATAGCAATCAGCCCCAGCATTTT
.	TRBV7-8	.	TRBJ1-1	CASSLPGPPGAFF	TGTGCCAGCAGCTTGCCGGGCCCACCCGGAGCTTTCTTT
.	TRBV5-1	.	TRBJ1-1	CASSMTLGRGTEAFF	TGCGCCAGCAGCATGACACTAGGTCGTGGCACTGAAGCTTTCTTT
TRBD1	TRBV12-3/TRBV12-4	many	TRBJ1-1	CASGDRINTEAFF	TGTGCCAGCGGGGACAGAATTAACACTGAAGCTTTCTTT